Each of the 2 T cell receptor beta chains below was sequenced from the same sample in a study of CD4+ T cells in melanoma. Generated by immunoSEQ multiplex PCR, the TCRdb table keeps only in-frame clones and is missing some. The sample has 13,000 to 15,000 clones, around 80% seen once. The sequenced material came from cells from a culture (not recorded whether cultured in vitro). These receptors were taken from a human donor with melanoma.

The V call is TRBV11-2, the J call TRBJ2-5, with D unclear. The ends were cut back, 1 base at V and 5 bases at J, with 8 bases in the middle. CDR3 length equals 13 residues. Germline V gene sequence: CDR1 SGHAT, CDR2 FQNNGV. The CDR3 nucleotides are TGTGCCAGCAGCTTAGGATCTTCGGAGACCCAGTACTTC. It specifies CASSLGSSETQYF.

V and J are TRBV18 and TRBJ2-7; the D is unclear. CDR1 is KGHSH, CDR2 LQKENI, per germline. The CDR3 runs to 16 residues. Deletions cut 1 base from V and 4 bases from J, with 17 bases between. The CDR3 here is CASSPRSRVDLYEQYF. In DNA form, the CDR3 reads TGTGCCAGCTCACCACGATCCCGAGTAGACCTATACGAGCAGTACTTC.